Listed here are 17 T cell receptor beta chains from one sample, sequenced in a study of T-cell reconstitution after alpha-beta-depleted transplantation in children. Molecular barcoding with unique molecular identifiers was used for the TCRbeta library. TCRdb fed the PCR reads into MiXCR, producing one record per CDR3 protein. The sample records just over 200,000 distinct CDR3 sequences, about 8.7% being singletons. The sample was PBMCs, mostly from graft donor cells, taken 360 days after TCRalphabeta/CD19-depleted stem cell transplant. All receptors come from a male patient aged 2 to 10 who had a stem cell transplant for acute myeloid leukemia, so the T cells may come from the graft donor.

This clonotype was picked up a small number of times. The genes are TRBV5-1 and TRBJ1-1; 9 bases align to TRBD1. The CDR3 spans 14 residues. V was clipped by 4 bases and J by 6 bases; unmatched bases: 7. CDR1 is SGHRS and CDR2 is YFSETQ in the germline V gene. CDR3: CASSLQGAVAEAFF. The CDR3 region has the DNA TGCGCCAGCAGCCTACAGGGGGCGGTCGCTGAAGCTTTCTTT.

The sample holds a few counts of this clonotype. The chain employs TRBV4-1 and TRBJ1-1; D remains ambiguous. The germline V gene has CDR1 MGHRA and CDR2 YSYEKL. V was shortened by 0 bases and J by 8 bases, with 19 bases between the two germline ends. This CDR3 is built from 16 residues. The DNA of the CDR3 is TGCGCCAGCAGCCAAGATGGGCCAGAATGGGAATTAGAAGCTTTCTTT. The encoded protein is CASSQDGPEWELEAFF.

This clonotype was counted at least ten times. The chain uses TRBV5-1 and TRBJ1-2; D ambiguous. CDR1 SGHRS and CDR2 YFSETQ come from the germline V gene. The CDR3 length is 13 residues. Trimming pared 0 bases from V and 1 base from J, leaving 4 bases between. CDR3 sequence (DNA): TGCGCCAGCAGCTTGGTGGTTAACTATGGCTACACCTTC. It codes for CASSLVVNYGYTF.

This clonotype was seen a handful of times. The V call is TRBV12-3 or TRBV12-4, the J call TRBJ2-5; 12 nucleotides align to TRBD2. The CDR3 totals 16 residues. Losses at the gene ends were 3 bases for V and 5 bases for J; bases not matched to a gene: 7. The CDR3 DNA reads TGTGCCAGCAGTTTCTCGACTAGCGGGAGTGGGGAGACCCAGTACTTC. Protein product: CASSFSTSGSGETQYF.

This chain's CDR3 is CASSLGRGNYEQYF. The DNA of the CDR3 is TGCGCCAGCAGCTTGGGTCGGGGGAACTACGAGCAGTACTTC. The chain couples TRBV5-1 to TRBJ2-7; possible D gene TRBD2, 6 bases. The V gene's germline CDR1 is SGHRS and CDR2 YFSETQ. This CDR3 is 14 amino acids long. Deletions cut 0 bases from V and 3 bases from J, with 10 bases between.

The genes are TRBV12-3 or TRBV12-4 and TRBJ2-6; perhaps TRBD1 as D (5 bases). Trimming removed 6 bases at V and 2 bases at J, with 11 bases between. This CDR3 is built from 15 residues. DNA for the CDR3: TGTGCCAGCAGACTCAGGGCTACTGGGGCCAACGTCCTGACTTTC. It codes for CASRLRATGANVLTF.

This clonotype was counted a few times. Written as DNA, the CDR3 is TGTGCCAGCAGTTGGGAGCGCTACAATGAGCAGTTCTTC. Translated: CASSWERYNEQFF. This chain uses TRBV6-2 or TRBV6-3 with TRBJ2-1, with D possibly matching TRBD2 (5 bases). With 4 bases removed from V and 3 bases from J, the gap between germline ends came to 7 bases. The germline gives CDR1 MNHEY, CDR2 SVGEGT. This CDR3 is built from 13 residues.

This chain connects TRBV7-3 to TRBJ2-4; D is unclear. The CDR3 totals 15 residues. Trimming shortened V by 1 base and J by 1 base, and 8 bases separated the two germline ends. Germline loops: CDR1 SGHTA, CDR2 FQGTGA. The CDR3 is CASSLKPGAKNIQYF. The CDR3 coding sequence is TGTGCCAGCAGCTTAAAGCCGGGCGCCAAAAACATTCAGTACTTC.

The sample holds many counts of this clonotype. This sequence joins TRBV7-8 and TRBJ2-1; 9 nucleotides match TRBD1. There are 17 residues in the CDR3. CDR1 SGHVS and CDR2 FQNEAQ come from the germline V gene. With 6 bases clipped from V and 7 bases from J, the junction kept 16 bases outside the gene matches. The CDR3 DNA reads TGTGCCAGCAGGATCAACCGACCGGGACAGGGAAAGAATGAGCAGTTCTTC. Translated: CASRINRPGQGKNEQFF.

The sample holds a few counts of this clonotype. V is TRBV20-1 and J is TRBJ2-3, with D hard to call. Germline assignment: CDR1 DFQATT and CDR2 SNEGSKA (reference sequence). The CDR3 extends over 15 amino acids. V lost 3 bases to trimming and J lost 5 bases, with 18 bases between them. The CDR3 DNA is TGCAGTGCTAGTCGCACATTGAGCCGCCAAGATACGCAGTATTTT. This gives the protein CSASRTLSRQDTQYF.

This clonotype was counted ten times or more. This sequence joins TRBV12-3 or TRBV12-4 and TRBJ2-3; D not certain. The CDR3 extends over 11 amino acids. V lost 4 bases to trimming and J lost 5 bases, with 4 bases between them. The CDR3 loop reads CASSSLDTQYF. The CDR3 DNA follows: TGTGCCAGCAGTTCATTAGATACGCAGTATTTT.

This clonotype was recorded a few times. The CDR3 protein is CASNPRGQETQYF. The CDR3 DNA reads as TGTGCCAGCAATCCCAGGGGGCAAGAGACCCAGTACTTC. The J gene is TRBJ2-5, the V gene TRBV12-3 or TRBV12-4; TRBD1 matches 7 bases. The V and J ends lost 7 bases and 2 bases, in that order; junction bases with no gene match: 4. The CDR3 extends over 13 amino acids.

The table lists this clonotype with many counts. The chain joins TRBV6-4 to TRBJ2-7; D is unclear. The CDR3 loop spans 13 amino acids. The V gene lost 5 bases and the J gene lost 1 base, with 9 bases spanning the gap. Germline V CDR1 and CDR2: MRHNA, SNTAGT. The CDR3 sequence is CASSQTPSYEQYF. The CDR3 DNA follows: TGTGCCAGCAGTCAGACACCGTCCTACGAGCAGTACTTC.

This clonotype was seen a handful of times. This sequence joins TRBV12-3 or TRBV12-4 and TRBJ1-5, with D unresolved. V was cut by 5 bases and J by 5 bases, with 13 bases left in between. The CDR3 runs 14 residues. As DNA, the CDR3 is TGTGCCAGCAGTCCGGGTCTAAGGGATCAGCCCCAGCATTTT. Protein sequence: CASSPGLRDQPQHF.

This clonotype occurred many times. The V gene is TRBV3-1, the J gene TRBJ2-7; 11 nucleotides match TRBD2. The CDR3 contains 17 residues. In germline, CDR1 is LGHDT, CDR2 YNNKEL (reference sequence). The J segment lost 2 bases and the V segment lost 0 bases, leaving 6 bases of the junction unmatched. In DNA form, the CDR3 reads TGTGCCAGCAGCCAAGAACCACTAGCGGGAGTCCCCTACGAGCAGTACTTC. Its translation is CASSQEPLAGVPYEQYF.

This chain uses TRBV5-1 with TRBJ2-7, with D perhaps TRBD1 or TRBD2 (5 bases each). V gave up 6 bases and J gave up 7 bases, with 20 bases separating them. Germline-derived CDR1 and CDR2 are SGHRS and YFSETQ. The CDR3 consists of 14 residues. The CDR3 spells CASMLGVGREEQYF. CDR3 nucleotide sequence: TGCGCCAGCATGCTGGGGGTGGGACGAGAAGAGCAGTACTTC. The complete variable domain, with remaining parts taken from reference TRBV5-1 and TRBJ2-7, reads KAGVTQTPRYLIKTRGQQVTLSCSPISGHRSVSWYQQTPGQGLQFLFEYFSETQRNKGNFPGRFSGRQFSNSRSEMNVSTLELGDSALYLCASMLGVGREEQYFGPGTRLTVT.

This clonotype has ten or more counts. This chain links TRBV28 with TRBJ2-1; 8 bases are shared with TRBD1. After removal of 4 bases from V and 6 bases from J, the junction contained 8 bases not matched to a gene. This CDR3 spans 15 amino acids. Germline assignment: CDR1 MDHEN and CDR2 SYDVKM. CDR3 sequence: CASSWRTGPINEQFF. The CDR3 nucleotides read TGTGCCAGCAGTTGGCGGACAGGGCCCATCAATGAGCAGTTCTTC.